A selection of T cell receptor beta chains follows, all from one sample in a study of radiotherapy plus CTLA-4 blockade in lung cancer. Using immunoSEQ multiplex PCR, the repertoire was profiled, and TCRdb retains in-frame clones only, with some absent. The sample holds roughly 30,000 clones; 70% to 80% are singletons and the top ten take roughly 7.4%. This specimen consisted of peripheral blood, obtained from a patient treated with radiotherapy plus ipilimumab. These receptors were taken from a human donor with non-small cell lung cancer who had stable disease on radiotherapy plus ipilimumab. The CDR3 runs from the conserved cysteine through the conserved F or W. The D gene is left open where the match is weak. Only part of the rows carry a size: once, few, many, or a class if the clone is expanded.

CDR3 protein | CDR3 DNA | J gene | D gene | clone size | V gene
CASSPLATGQGANEQFF | TGTGCCAGCTCACCACTGGCCACGGGACAGGGGGCGAATGAGCAGTTCTTC | TRBJ2-1 | TRBD1 | once | TRBV18
CASSSGWEGYGYTF | TGTGCCAGCAGCTCGGGATGGGAGGGTTATGGCTACACCTTC | TRBJ1-2 | . | . | TRBV5-4
CASSPRQGANTEAFF | TGTGCCAGCAGCCCTAGACAGGGGGCGAACACTGAAGCTTTCTTT | TRBJ1-1 | TRBD1 | . | TRBV7-9
CASSPGQYGYTF | TGCGCCAGCAGCCCGGGACAGTACGGCTACACCTTC | TRBJ1-2 | TRBD1 | . | TRBV5-1
CASSADSYNEQFF | TGTGCCAGCAGCGCGGACAGTTACAATGAGCAGTTCTTC | TRBJ2-1 | . | once | TRBV6-4
CASSLSGRMYQETQYF | TGTGCCAGCAGTTTATCCGGACGGATGTACCAAGAGACCCAGTACTTC | TRBJ2-5 | . | . | TRBV28
CASSRSQLVGYTF | TGTGCCAGCTCCCGATCGCAGTTGGTTGGCTACACCTTC | TRBJ1-2 | . | . | TRBV7-2
CASSPGTSGGNEQFF | TGTGCCAGCAGCCCCGGGACTAGCGGGGGCAATGAGCAGTTCTTC | TRBJ2-1 | TRBD2 | . | TRBV7-7
CASSYLRGNQPQHF | TGTGCCAGCAGTTACTTACGAGGCAATCAGCCCCAGCATTTT | TRBJ1-5 | . | . | TRBV2
CASSWGQGDAFF | TGTGCCAGCAGCTGGGGACAGGGGGATGCTTTCTTT | TRBJ1-1 | TRBD1 | . | TRBV11-2
CVSSFSQYNEQFF | TGCGTCAGCAGCTTCTCCCAGTACAATGAGCAGTTCTTC | TRBJ2-1 | . | once | TRBV5-1
CASREEWGLSTGELFF | TGTGCCAGCAGGGAGGAATGGGGGCTAAGTACCGGGGAGCTGTTTTTT | TRBJ2-2 | . | . | TRBV28
CASSQPARSNYGYTF | TGCGCCAGCAGCCAGCCTGCCCGCTCTAACTATGGCTACACCTTC | TRBJ1-2 | . | . | TRBV4-1
CASSQENRDQPQHF | TGTGCCAGCAGCCAAGAAAATAGAGATCAGCCCCAGCATTTT | TRBJ1-5 | . | . | TRBV4-2
CASSGLGPFRINGYTF | TGTGCCAGCAGCGGGCTGGGCCCCTTTAGGATAAATGGCTACACCTTC | TRBJ1-2 | . | . | TRBV9
CASSPDTEAFF | TGTGCCAGCAGCCCTGACACTGAAGCTTTCTTT | TRBJ1-1 | . | . | TRBV6-6
CASSAQGGRETQYF | TGTGCCAGCAGCGCGCAAGGGGGGCGAGAGACCCAGTACTTC | TRBJ2-5 | . | . | TRBV11-2
CSVELGGGGGYTF | TGCAGCGTTGAATTAGGGGGCGGGGGTGGCTACACCTTC | TRBJ1-2 | TRBD1 | . | TRBV29-1
CASSVGGGRSSEQFF | TGTGCCAGCAGTGTTGGGGGGGGGCGTTCGAGTGAGCAGTTCTTC | TRBJ2-1 | . | . | TRBV2
CASSLGIAPQFF | TGTGCCAGCAGCTTAGGAATCGCGCCACAGTTCTTC | TRBJ2-1 | . | . | TRBV11-3
CASSRDGTGVNTEAFF | TGTGCCAGCTCACGAGACGGGACAGGGGTGAACACTGAAGCTTTCTTT | TRBJ1-1 | TRBD1 | few | TRBV18
CASSLRGFTEAFF | TGTGCCAGCAGTTTAAGGGGGTTCACTGAAGCTTTCTTT | TRBJ1-1 | . | . | TRBV27
CASSEWLGGLVFNEQFF | TGTGCCAGCAGTGAATGGTTAGGGGGACTAGTATTCAATGAGCAGTTCTTC | TRBJ2-1 | TRBD2 | few | TRBV6-1
CASSSGASQTTEAFF | TGCGCCAGCAGCTCGGGAGCGAGCCAGACCACTGAAGCTTTCTTT | TRBJ1-1 | . | . | TRBV5-1
CASSVTGTGLGGYTF | TGTGCCAGCAGCGTAACCGGGACAGGGCTGGGTGGCTACACCTTC | TRBJ1-2 | TRBD1 | medium-sized | TRBV7-8
CASSLDAQGTGELFF | TGCGCCAGCAGCTTGGACGCGCAGGGCACCGGGGAGCTGTTTTTT | TRBJ2-2 | . | . | TRBV5-1
CASRLDAQDYTF | TGTGCCAGCCGACTTGACGCTCAGGACTACACCTTC | TRBJ1-2 | . | . | TRBV25-1
CASSKRGGRETQYF | TGTGCCAGTAGTAAGCGGGGGGGCCGAGAGACCCAGTACTTC | TRBJ2-5 | TRBD2 | . | TRBV19
CASSLDPLEGYTF | TGCGCCAGCAGCTTGGACCCTTTGGAGGGCTACACCTTC | TRBJ1-2 | . | . | TRBV5-1
CASSSSGQGFDEQFF | TGTGCCAGCAGCTCCTCGGGACAGGGCTTCGATGAGCAGTTCTTC | TRBJ2-1 | TRBD1 | . | TRBV7-2
CASSTRDTYYEQYF | TGTGCCAGTAGTACCCGGGACACCTACTACGAGCAGTACTTC | TRBJ2-7 | . | . | TRBV19
CASSYTTGTAYNEQFF | TGTGCCAGCAGTTACACAACCGGGACAGCCTACAATGAGCAGTTCTTC | TRBJ2-1 | TRBD1 | . | TRBV6-5
CASSEQGGGSPLHF | TGTGCCAGCAGCGAGCAGGGGGGAGGTTCACCCCTCCACTTT | TRBJ1-6 | TRBD1 | . | TRBV7-3
CASSRGQQETQYF | TGCGCCAGCAGCAGGGGACAGCAAGAGACCCAGTACTTC | TRBJ2-5 | TRBD1 | once | TRBV5-1
CASSEQGRVDEQYF | TGTGCCAGCAGCGAACAGGGGAGAGTCGACGAGCAGTACTTC | TRBJ2-7 | TRBD1 | . | TRBV2
CASSPVRGTEAFF | TGTGCCAGCTCACCCGTTCGCGGCACTGAAGCTTTCTTT | TRBJ1-1 | . | . | TRBV18
CAWSGLAGGLANTGELFF | TGTGCCTGGAGTGGACTAGCGGGGGGGCTGGCGAACACCGGGGAGCTGTTTTTT | TRBJ2-2 | TRBD2 | . | TRBV30
CSVRADNEKLFF | TGCAGCGTTAGGGCCGATAATGAAAAACTGTTTTTT | TRBJ1-4 | . | . | TRBV29-1
CASSLGSGGPFYEQYF | TGTGCCAGCAGCTTAGGTAGCGGGGGGCCTTTCTACGAGCAGTACTTC | TRBJ2-7 | TRBD2 | . | TRBV11-2
CANQSGANYGYTF | TGTGCCAACCAGTCCGGAGCTAACTATGGCTACACCTTC | TRBJ1-2 | . | . | TRBV2
CASSGFVDEQYF | TGTGCCAGCAGCGGATTTGTGGACGAGCAGTACTTC | TRBJ2-7 | . | . | TRBV7-9
CASSKSPDQPQHF | TGTGCCAGCAGCAAAAGCCCGGACCAGCCCCAGCATTTT | TRBJ1-5 | . | . | TRBV21-1
CASSLYRNSNYGYTF | TGTGCCAGCAGTTTATACAGGAACAGTAACTATGGCTACACCTTC | TRBJ1-2 | . | . | TRBV27
CASSLGNSGANVLTF | TGTGCCAGCAGCTTAGGGAACTCTGGGGCCAACGTCCTGACTTTC | TRBJ2-6 | . | . | TRBV5-6
CATSRDLGEQFF | TGTGCCACCAGCAGAGATTTGGGTGAGCAGTTCTTC | TRBJ2-1 | . | . | TRBV15
CASSTPGQGLGQPQHF | TGTGCCAGCAGTACTCCTGGACAGGGGTTAGGTCAGCCCCAGCATTTT | TRBJ1-5 | TRBD1 | once | TRBV6-6
CASRPDLSSYNEQFF | TGTGCCAGCAGGCCTGACTTGAGCTCCTACAATGAGCAGTTCTTC | TRBJ2-1 | . | . | TRBV2
CSVVRGPGGELFF | TGCAGCGTTGTAAGGGGGCCCGGCGGGGAGCTGTTTTTT | TRBJ2-2 | TRBD1 | . | TRBV29-1
CASTIQGSGQPQHF | TGTGCCAGTACCATACAGGGATCCGGTCAGCCCCAGCATTTT | TRBJ1-5 | . | . | TRBV19
CARTSGRGGETQYF | TGTGCCAGGACTAGCGGGCGGGGGGGCGAGACCCAGTACTTC | TRBJ2-5 | TRBD2 | . | TRBV6-1
CASSHHEGYYNSPLHF | TGCGCCAGCAGCCACCACGAGGGATACTATAATTCACCCCTCCACTTT | TRBJ1-6 | . | . | TRBV4-1
CASSLGYYGNTIYF | TGTGCCAGCAGCTTAGGATATTATGGAAACACCATATATTTT | TRBJ1-3 | . | . | TRBV7-2
CASSFSRSGQGLRSYEQYF | TGTGCCAGCAGCTTTTCTCGTTCGGGACAGGGGCTAAGGTCCTACGAGCAGTACTTC | TRBJ2-7 | TRBD1 | . | TRBV13
CASTRGREGVEQFF | TGTGCCAGCACCAGGGGCCGGGAAGGGGTCGAGCAGTTCTTC | TRBJ2-1 | . | . | TRBV11-2
CASIITGGANYGYTF | TGTGCCAGCATCATAACAGGGGGTGCTAACTATGGCTACACCTTC | TRBJ1-2 | TRBD1 | . | TRBV28
CASSLVGGRYGYTF | TGTGCCAGCAGTTTAGTAGGCGGGCGCTATGGCTACACCTTC | TRBJ1-2 | . | many | TRBV2
CASSSLTANYGYTF | TGTGCCAGCAGTTCCCTGACCGCTAACTATGGCTACACCTTC | TRBJ1-2 | . | . | TRBV27
CASSLEGRAETQYF | TGCGCCAGCAGCTTGGAAGGCAGGGCGGAGACCCAGTACTTC | TRBJ2-5 | . | . | TRBV5-1
CASKTSGGQETQYF | TGTGCCAGTAAAACTAGCGGGGGCCAAGAGACCCAGTACTTC | TRBJ2-5 | TRBD2 | . | TRBV19
CASSLSLFRDTQYF | TGCGCCAGCAGCTTGAGTCTGTTTCGGGATACGCAGTATTTT | TRBJ2-3 | . | . | TRBV5-1